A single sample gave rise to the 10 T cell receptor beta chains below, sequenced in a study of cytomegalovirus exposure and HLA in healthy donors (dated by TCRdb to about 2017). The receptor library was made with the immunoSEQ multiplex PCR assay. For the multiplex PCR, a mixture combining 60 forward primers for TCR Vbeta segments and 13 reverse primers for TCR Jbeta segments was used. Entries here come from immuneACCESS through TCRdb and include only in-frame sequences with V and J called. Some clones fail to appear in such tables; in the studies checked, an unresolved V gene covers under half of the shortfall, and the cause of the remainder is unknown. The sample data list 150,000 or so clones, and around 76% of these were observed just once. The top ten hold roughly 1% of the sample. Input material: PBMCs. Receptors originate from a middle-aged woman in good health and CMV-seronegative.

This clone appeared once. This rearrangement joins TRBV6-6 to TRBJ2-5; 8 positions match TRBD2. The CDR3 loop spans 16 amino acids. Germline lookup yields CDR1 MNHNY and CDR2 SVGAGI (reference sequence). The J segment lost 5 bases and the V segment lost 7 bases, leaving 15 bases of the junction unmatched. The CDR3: CASINPPGLGGETQYF. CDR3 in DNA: TGTGCCAGCATTAATCCACCGGGACTAGGAGGCGAGACCCAGTACTTC.

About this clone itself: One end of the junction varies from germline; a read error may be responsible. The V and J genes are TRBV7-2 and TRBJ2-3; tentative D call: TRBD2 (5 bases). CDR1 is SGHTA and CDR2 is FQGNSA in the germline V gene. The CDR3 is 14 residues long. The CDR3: CASSFGGPRNTRYF. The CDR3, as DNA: TGTGCCAGCAGCTTTGGCGGGCCTAGAAATACGCGGTATTTT.

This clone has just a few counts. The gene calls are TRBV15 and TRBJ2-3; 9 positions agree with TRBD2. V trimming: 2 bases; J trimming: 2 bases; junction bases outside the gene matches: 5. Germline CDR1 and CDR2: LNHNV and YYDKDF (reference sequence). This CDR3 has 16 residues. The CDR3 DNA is TGTGCCACCAGCAGAAGCCGACTAGCGGCCACAGATACGCAGTATTTT. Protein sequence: CATSRSRLAATDTQYF.

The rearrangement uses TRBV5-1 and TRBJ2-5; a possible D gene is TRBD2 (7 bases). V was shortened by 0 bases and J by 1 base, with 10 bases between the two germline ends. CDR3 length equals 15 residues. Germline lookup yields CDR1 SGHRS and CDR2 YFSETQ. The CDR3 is CASSLEGGAQETQYF. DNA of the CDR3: TGCGCCAGCAGCTTGGAGGGGGGGGCCCAAGAGACCCAGTACTTC.

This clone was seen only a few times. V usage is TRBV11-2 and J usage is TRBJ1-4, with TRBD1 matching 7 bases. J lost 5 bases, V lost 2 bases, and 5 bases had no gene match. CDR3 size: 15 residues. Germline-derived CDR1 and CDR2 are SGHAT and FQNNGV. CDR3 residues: CASSLRGGANEKLFF. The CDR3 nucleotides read TGTGCCAGCAGCTTACGAGGGGGCGCGAATGAAAAACTGTTTTTT.

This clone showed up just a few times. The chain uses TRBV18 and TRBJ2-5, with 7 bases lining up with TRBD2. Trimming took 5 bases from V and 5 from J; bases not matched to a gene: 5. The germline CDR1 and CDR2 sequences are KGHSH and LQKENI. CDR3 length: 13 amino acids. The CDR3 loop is CASSFAGDETQYF. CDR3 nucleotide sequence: TGTGCCAGCTCATTTGCGGGGGACGAGACCCAGTACTTC.

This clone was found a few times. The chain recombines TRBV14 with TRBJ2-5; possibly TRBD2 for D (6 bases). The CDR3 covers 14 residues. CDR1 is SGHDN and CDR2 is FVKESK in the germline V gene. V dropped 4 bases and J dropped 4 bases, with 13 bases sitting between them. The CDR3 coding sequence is TGTGCCAGCAGCCGGGTAGCGGTAGGAGAGACCCAGTACTTC. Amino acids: CASSRVAVGETQYF.

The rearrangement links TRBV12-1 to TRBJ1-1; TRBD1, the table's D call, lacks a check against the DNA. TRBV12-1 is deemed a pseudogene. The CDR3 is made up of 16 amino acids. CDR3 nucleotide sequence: TGTGCCAGCAGCTTTGACCCTTGGACAGCCTACACTGAAGCTTTCTTT. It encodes CASSFDPWTAYTEAFF.

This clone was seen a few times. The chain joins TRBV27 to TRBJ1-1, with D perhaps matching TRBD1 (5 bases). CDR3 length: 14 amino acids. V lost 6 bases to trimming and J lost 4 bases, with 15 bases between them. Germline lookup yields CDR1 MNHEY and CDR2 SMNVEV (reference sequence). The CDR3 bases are TGTGCCAGCAGCCTCCTCCAGGGTGGCACTGAAGCTTTCTTT. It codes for CASSLLQGGTEAFF.

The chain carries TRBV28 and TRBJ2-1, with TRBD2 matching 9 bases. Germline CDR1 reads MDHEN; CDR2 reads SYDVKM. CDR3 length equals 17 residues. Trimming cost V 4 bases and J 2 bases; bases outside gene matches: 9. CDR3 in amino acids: CASSSSSAGGPYNEQFF. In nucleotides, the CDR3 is TGTGCCAGCAGTTCCTCCTCAGCGGGAGGACCCTACAATGAGCAGTTCTTC.